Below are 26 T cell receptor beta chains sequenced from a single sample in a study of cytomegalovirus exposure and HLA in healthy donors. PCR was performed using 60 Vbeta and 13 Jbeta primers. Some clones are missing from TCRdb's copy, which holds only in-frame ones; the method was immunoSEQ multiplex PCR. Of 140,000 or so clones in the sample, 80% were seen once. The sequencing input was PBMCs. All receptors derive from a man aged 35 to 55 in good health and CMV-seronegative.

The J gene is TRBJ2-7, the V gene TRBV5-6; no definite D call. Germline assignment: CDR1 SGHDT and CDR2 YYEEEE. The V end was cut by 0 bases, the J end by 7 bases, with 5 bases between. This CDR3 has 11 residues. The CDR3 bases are TGTGCCAGCAGCTTGGCCAAAGAGCAGTACTTC. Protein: CASSLAKEQYF.

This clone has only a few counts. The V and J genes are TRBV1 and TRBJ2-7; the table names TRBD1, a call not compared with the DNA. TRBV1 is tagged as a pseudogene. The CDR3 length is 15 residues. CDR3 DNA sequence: TGCACCAGCAGCCAAGATACCAGGGGTAGCCACGAGCAGTACTTC. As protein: CTSSQDTRGSHEQYF.

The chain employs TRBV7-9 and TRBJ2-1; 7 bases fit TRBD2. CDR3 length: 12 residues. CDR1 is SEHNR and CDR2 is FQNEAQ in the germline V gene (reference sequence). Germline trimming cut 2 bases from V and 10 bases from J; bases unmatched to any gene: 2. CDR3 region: CASSLTSVEQFF. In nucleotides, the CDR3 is TGTGCCAGCAGCTTAACTAGCGTCGAGCAGTTCTTC.

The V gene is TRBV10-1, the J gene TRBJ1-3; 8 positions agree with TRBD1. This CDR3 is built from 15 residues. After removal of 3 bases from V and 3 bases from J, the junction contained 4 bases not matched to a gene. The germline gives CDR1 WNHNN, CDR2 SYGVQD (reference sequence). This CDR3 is CASSESRGLGNTIYF. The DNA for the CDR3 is TGCGCCAGCAGTGAAAGCAGGGGGCTTGGAAACACCATATATTTT.

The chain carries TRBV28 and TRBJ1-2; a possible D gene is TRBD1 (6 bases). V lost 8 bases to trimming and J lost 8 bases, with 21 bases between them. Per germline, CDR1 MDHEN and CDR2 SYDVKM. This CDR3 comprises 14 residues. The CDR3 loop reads CASLRNDRGLGYTF. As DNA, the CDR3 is TGTGCCAGCCTACGGAATGATAGGGGGTTGGGCTACACCTTC.

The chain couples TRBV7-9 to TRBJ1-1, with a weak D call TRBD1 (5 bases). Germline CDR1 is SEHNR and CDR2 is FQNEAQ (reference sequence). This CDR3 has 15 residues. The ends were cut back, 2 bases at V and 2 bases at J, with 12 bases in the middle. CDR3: CASSLRGIYNTEAFF. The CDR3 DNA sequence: TGTGCCAGCAGCTTAAGGGGAATCTACAACACTGAAGCTTTCTTT.

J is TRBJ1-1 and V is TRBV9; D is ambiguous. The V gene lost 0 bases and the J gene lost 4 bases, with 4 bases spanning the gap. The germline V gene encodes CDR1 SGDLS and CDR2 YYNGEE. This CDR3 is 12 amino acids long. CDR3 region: CASSVAGTEAFF. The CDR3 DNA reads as TGTGCCAGCAGCGTAGCCGGCACTGAAGCTTTCTTT. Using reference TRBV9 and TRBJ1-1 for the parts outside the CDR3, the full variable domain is DSGVTQTPKHLITATGQRVTLRCSPRSGDLSVYWYQQSLDQGLQFLIQYYNGEERAKGNILERFSAQQFPDLHSELNLSSLELGDSALYFCASSVAGTEAFFGQGTRLTVV.

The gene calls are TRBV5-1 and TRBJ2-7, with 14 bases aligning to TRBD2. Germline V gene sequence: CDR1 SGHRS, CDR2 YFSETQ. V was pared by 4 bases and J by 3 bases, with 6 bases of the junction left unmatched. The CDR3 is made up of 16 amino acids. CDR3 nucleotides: TGCGCCAGCAGCCTAACGACTAGCGGGGGGGACTACGAGCAGTACTTC. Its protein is CASSLTTSGGDYEQYF.

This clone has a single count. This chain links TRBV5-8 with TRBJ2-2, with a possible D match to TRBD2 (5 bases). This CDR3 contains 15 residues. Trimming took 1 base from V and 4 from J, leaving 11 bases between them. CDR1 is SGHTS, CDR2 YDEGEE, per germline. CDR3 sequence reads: CASSLWELGTGELFF. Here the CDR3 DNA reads TGTGCCAGCAGCTTGTGGGAGTTGGGCACCGGGGAGCTGTTTTTT.

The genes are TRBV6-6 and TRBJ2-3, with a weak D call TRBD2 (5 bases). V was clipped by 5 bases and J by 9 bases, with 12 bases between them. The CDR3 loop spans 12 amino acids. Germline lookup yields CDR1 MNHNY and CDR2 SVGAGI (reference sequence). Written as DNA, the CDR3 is TGTGCCAGCAGTCAACAGAGGGAGACGCAGTATTTT. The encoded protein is CASSQQRETQYF.

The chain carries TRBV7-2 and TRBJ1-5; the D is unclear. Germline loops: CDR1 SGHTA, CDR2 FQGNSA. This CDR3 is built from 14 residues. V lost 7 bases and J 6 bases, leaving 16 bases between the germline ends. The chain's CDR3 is CASTPQTRGQPQHF. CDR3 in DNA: TGTGCCAGCACCCCCCAAACACGGGGTCAGCCCCAGCATTTT.

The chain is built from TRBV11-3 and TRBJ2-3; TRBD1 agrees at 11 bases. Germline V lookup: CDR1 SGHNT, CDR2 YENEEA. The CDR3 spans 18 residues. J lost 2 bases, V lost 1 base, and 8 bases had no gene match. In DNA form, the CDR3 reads TGTGCCAGCAGCTTAGGCGGGGGGACAGGGGGGTTCACAGATACGCAGTATTTT. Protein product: CASSLGGGTGGFTDTQYF.

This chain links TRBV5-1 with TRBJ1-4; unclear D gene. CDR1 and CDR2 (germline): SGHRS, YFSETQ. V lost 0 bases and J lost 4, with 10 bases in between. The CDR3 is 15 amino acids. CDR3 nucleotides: TGCGCCAGCAGCTTGGCCGGACTGCTTAATGAAAAACTGTTTTTT. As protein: CASSLAGLLNEKLFF. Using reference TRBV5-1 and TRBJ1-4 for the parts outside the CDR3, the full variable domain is KAGVTQTPRYLIKTRGQQVTLSCSPISGHRSVSWYQQTPGQGLQFLFEYFSETQRNKGNFPGRFSGRQFSNSRSEMNVSTLELGDSALYLCASSLAGLLNEKLFFGSGTQLSVL.

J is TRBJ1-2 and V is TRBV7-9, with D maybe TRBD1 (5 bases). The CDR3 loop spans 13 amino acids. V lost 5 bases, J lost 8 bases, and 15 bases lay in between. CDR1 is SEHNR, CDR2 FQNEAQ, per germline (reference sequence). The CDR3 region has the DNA TGTGCCAGCAGCCTGCTCGGGGGGTACGGCTACACCTTC. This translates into CASSLLGGYGYTF.

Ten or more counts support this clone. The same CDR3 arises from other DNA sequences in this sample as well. The CDR3 sequence: CASSLGQGATNEQFF. DNA of the CDR3: TGCGCCAGCAGCCTAGGACAGGGGGCTACGAATGAGCAGTTCTTC. The rearrangement links TRBV5-1 to TRBJ2-1, with TRBD1 matching 11 bases. This CDR3 is 15 amino acids long. Germline CDR1 SGHRS, CDR2 YFSETQ. V was clipped by 4 bases and J by 7 bases; unmatched bases: 7.

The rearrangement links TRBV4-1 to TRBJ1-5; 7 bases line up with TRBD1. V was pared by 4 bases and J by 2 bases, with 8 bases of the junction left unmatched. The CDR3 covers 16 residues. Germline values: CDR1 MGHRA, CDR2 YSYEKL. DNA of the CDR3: TGCGCCAGCAGCCTCGGGACAGTGTATGGCAATCAGCCCCAGCATTTT. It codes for CASSLGTVYGNQPQHF.

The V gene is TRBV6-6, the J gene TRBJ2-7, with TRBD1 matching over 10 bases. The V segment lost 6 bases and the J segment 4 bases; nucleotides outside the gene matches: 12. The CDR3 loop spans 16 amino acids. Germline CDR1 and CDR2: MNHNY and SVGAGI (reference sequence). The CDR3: CASSRGSGTGVYEQYF. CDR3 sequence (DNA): TGTGCCAGCAGCCGAGGATCCGGGACAGGGGTGTACGAGCAGTACTTC.

In DNA form, the CDR3 reads TGTGCCTGGAGTTGGCCCAGGGGGCGAGGCAATCAGCCCCAGCATTTT. This codes for CAWSWPRGRGNQPQHF. The chain links TRBV30 to TRBJ1-5, with TRBD1 identical over 8 bases. There are 16 residues in the CDR3. The germline V gene encodes CDR1 GTSNPN and CDR2 SVGIG (reference sequence). The V gene end was trimmed by 2 bases and the J gene end by 2 bases; junction bases not matched to a gene: 8.

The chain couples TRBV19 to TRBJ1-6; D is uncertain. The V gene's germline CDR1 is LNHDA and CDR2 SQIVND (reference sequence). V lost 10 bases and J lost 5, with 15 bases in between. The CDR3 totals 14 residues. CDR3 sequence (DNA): TGTGCCACCCGGGAGGTTCCGGATAATTCACCCCTCCACTTT. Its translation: CATREVPDNSPLHF.

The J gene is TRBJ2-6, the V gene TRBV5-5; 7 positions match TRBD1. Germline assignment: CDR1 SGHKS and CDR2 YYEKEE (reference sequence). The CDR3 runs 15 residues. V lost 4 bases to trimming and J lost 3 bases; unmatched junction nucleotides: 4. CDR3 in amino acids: CASSQTGDGANVLTF. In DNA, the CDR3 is TGTGCCAGCAGCCAAACAGGGGATGGGGCCAACGTCCTGACTTTC.

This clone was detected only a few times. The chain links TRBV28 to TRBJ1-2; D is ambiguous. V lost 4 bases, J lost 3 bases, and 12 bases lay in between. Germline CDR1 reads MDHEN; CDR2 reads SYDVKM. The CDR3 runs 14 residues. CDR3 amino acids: CASSSPTAHYGYTF. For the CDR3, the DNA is TGTGCCAGCAGTTCCCCCACAGCCCACTATGGCTACACCTTC.

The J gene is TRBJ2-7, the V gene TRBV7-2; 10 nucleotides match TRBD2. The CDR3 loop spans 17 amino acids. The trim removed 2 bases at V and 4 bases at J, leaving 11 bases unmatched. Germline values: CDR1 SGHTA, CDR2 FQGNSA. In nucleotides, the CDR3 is TGTGCCAGCAGCTTATTGGAGCGGGGGGGCAGGGGGTACGAGCAGTACTTC. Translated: CASSLLERGGRGYEQYF.

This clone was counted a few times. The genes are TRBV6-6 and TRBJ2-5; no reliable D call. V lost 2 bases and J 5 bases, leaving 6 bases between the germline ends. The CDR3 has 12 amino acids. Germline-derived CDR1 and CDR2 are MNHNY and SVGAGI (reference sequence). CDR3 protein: CASSYQLETQYF. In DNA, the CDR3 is TGTGCCAGCAGTTACCAATTGGAGACCCAGTACTTC.

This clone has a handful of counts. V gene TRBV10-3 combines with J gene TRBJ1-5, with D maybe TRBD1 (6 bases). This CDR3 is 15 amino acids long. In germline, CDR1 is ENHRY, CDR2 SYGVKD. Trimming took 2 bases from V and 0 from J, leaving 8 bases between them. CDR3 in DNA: TGTGCCATCAGTGAGGGACAGAGTAGCAATCAGCCCCAGCATTTT. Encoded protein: CAISEGQSSNQPQHF.

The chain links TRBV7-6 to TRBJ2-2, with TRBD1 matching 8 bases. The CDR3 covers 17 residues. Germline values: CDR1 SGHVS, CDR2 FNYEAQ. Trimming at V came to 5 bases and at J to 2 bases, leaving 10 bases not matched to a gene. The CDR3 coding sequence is TGTGCCAGCAGCCCCACTCCAGGGGGCCGAAACACCGGGGAGCTGTTTTTT. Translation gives CASSPTPGGRNTGELFF.

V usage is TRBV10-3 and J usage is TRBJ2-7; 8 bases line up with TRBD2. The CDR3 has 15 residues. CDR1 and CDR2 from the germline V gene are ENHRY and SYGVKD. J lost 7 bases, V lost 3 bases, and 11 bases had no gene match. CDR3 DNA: TGTGCCATCAGTGATGCGGGACTAGGGGCCGGGGAGCAGTACTTC. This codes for CAISDAGLGAGEQYF.